Listed here are 28 T cell receptor beta chains from one sample, sequenced in a study of technical replicates of blood from a few donors. Profiled with immunoSEQ multiplex PCR; TCRdb holds only in-frame clones, not every one. In the table there are 70,000 to 80,000 clones, 92% of which are singletons. The sequenced sample consisted of T cells isolated from PBMCs. Source of these receptors: a human donor in good health.

The CDR3 here is CASSYSSEAEQYF. The CDR3 DNA reads TGTGCCAGCAGTTACTCCTCCGAGGCCGAGCAGTACTTC. The chain links TRBV6-5 to TRBJ2-7; D gene unclear. Germline lookup yields CDR1 MNHEY and CDR2 SVGAGI. The V end lost 0 bases, the J end lost 6 bases, and 9 bases lay between the germline ends. The CDR3 runs 13 residues.

This clone was picked up one time. The chain combines TRBV7-3 with TRBJ2-3; D unclear. V was pared by 1 base and J by 2 bases, with 13 bases between. Germline CDR1 SGHTA, CDR2 FQGTGA. CDR3 size: 16 residues. Written as DNA, the CDR3 is TGTGCCAGCAGCTTAATGGCTCTCCCACCCACAGATACGCAGTATTTT. Amino acid sequence: CASSLMALPPTDTQYF.

V and J are TRBV10-3 and TRBJ2-7; TRBD2 matches 10 bases. This CDR3 comprises 15 residues. Looked up from germline, CDR1 is ENHRY and CDR2 is SYGVKD. After removal of 6 bases from V and 2 bases from J, the junction contained 7 bases not matched to a gene. CDR3 bases: TGTGCCATCAGCGGAACCGGGACTAGCGCCTACGAGCAGTACTTC. This gives the protein CAISGTGTSAYEQYF.

The chain couples TRBV19 to TRBJ2-7; no clear D. This CDR3 has 13 residues. The V and J ends lost 3 bases and 3 bases respectively, with 9 bases between them. Germline-derived CDR1 and CDR2 are LNHDA and SQIVND (reference sequence). This chain's CDR3 is CASSIDGGYEQYF. The CDR3, as DNA: TGTGCCAGTAGTATTGACGGCGGCTACGAGCAGTACTTC.

This sequence joins TRBV6-1 and TRBJ1-2; D unresolved. There are 17 residues in the CDR3. CDR1 is MNHNS, CDR2 SASEGT, per germline. V was pared by 3 bases and J by 1 base, with 18 bases between. As DNA, the CDR3 is TGTGCCAGCAGTGACTGGGCAAGTACTGAAGATAACTATGGCTACACCTTC. This translates into CASSDWASTEDNYGYTF.

This rearrangement joins TRBV4-2 to TRBJ1-2; D unclear. This CDR3 has 11 amino acids. V was cut by 5 bases and J by 8 bases, with 9 bases left in between. The germline V gene has CDR1 LGHNA and CDR2 YNFKEQ. CDR3 DNA sequence: TGTGCCAGCAGCAATCGAGGAGGCTACACCTTC. Translated: CASSNRGGYTF.

The chain uses TRBV28 and TRBJ1-5, with D maybe TRBD1 (5 bases). The ends were cut back, 8 bases at V and 9 bases at J, with 11 bases in the middle. The length of the CDR3 is 11 residues. CDR1 MDHEN and CDR2 SYDVKM come from the germline V gene. The DNA of the CDR3 is TGTGCCAGCGCGGGGCCCTGGCCCCAGCATTTT. Protein sequence: CASAGPWPQHF.

This clone has just a few counts. The CDR3 here is CAISESWDRDAFF. For the CDR3, the DNA is TGTGCCATCAGTGAGTCGTGGGACAGAGACGCTTTCTTT. The rearrangement links TRBV10-3 to TRBJ1-1, with 7 bases identical to TRBD1. V lost 0 bases to trimming and J lost 11 bases; unmatched junction nucleotides: 6. This CDR3 has 13 residues. Germline CDR1 is ENHRY and CDR2 is SYGVKD.

This sequence joins TRBV7-6 and TRBJ2-2; no definite D call. V was trimmed by 6 bases and J by 6 bases, leaving 8 bases between them. Germline CDR1 SGHVS, CDR2 FNYEAQ. The length of the CDR3 is 12 residues. The CDR3 is CASRPAAGELFF. CDR3 sequence (DNA): TGTGCCAGCAGACCTGCGGCCGGGGAGCTGTTTTTT.

CDR3 amino acids: CASKNTGQGLDTQYF. In DNA form, the CDR3 reads TGTGCCAGCAAGAATACAGGACAGGGATTAGATACGCAGTATTTT. The J gene is TRBJ2-3, the V gene TRBV2; 8 nucleotides agree with TRBD1. This CDR3 contains 15 residues. Germline V gene lookup returns CDR1 SNHLY and CDR2 FYNNEI. Trimming removed 7 bases from V and 5 bases from J; junction bases left unmatched: 11.

The chain recombines TRBV9 with TRBJ2-7, with TRBD2 matching 8 bases. V was clipped by 0 bases and J by 5 bases; unmatched bases: 16. Germline-derived CDR1 and CDR2 are SGDLS and YYNGEE. The CDR3 loop spans 18 amino acids. The CDR3 loop reads CASSVASASGFPSNEQYF. The DNA for the CDR3 is TGTGCCAGCAGCGTAGCTTCGGCTAGCGGGTTCCCCTCGAACGAGCAGTACTTC.

This chain joins TRBV29-1 and TRBJ2-7; tentatively, D is TRBD2 (5 bases). Trimming shortened V by 3 bases and J by 0 bases, and 12 bases separated the two germline ends. The germline V gene encodes CDR1 SQVTM and CDR2 ANQGSEA. The CDR3 contains 14 residues. In nucleotides, the CDR3 is TGCAGCGTTGAGAGGGCAGCCTTCTCCTACGAGCAGTACTTC. Protein sequence: CSVERAAFSYEQYF.

This chain connects TRBV28 to TRBJ2-1; perhaps TRBD2 as D (6 bases). Germline loops: CDR1 MDHEN, CDR2 SYDVKM. This CDR3 comprises 15 residues. Trimming stripped 3 bases from V and 0 bases from J, with 9 bases between. The chain's CDR3 is CASSLLADSYNEQFF. Here the CDR3 DNA reads TGTGCCAGCAGTTTGTTAGCGGACTCCTACAATGAGCAGTTCTTC.

This sequence joins TRBV19 and TRBJ1-2, with D possibly being TRBD1 (5 bases). CDR3 length equals 14 residues. Trimming stripped 0 bases from V and 7 bases from J, with 12 bases between. Germline V gene sequence: CDR1 LNHDA, CDR2 SQIVND (reference sequence). The CDR3 here is CASSIDFEGLGYTF. In DNA form, the CDR3 reads TGTGCCAGTAGTATAGATTTTGAGGGACTTGGCTACACCTTC.

This chain connects TRBV19 to TRBJ1-1; D is possibly TRBD1 (5 bases). CDR1 is LNHDA and CDR2 is SQIVND in the germline V gene (reference sequence). This CDR3 contains 14 residues. The V end lost 6 bases, the J end lost 0 bases, and 11 bases lay between the germline ends. This chain's CDR3 is CASRAGYMNTEAFF. The CDR3 nucleotides are TGTGCCAGTAGAGCAGGGTACATGAACACTGAAGCTTTCTTT.

J is TRBJ1-1 and V is TRBV5-1, with 7 bases lining up with TRBD1. This CDR3 is built from 15 residues. V gave up 3 bases and J gave up 1 base; unmatched junction bases: 6. Germline values: CDR1 SGHRS, CDR2 YFSETQ. DNA of the CDR3: TGCGCCAGCAGCTCACAGGGGATGGGGAACACTGAAGCTTTCTTT. It translates to CASSSQGMGNTEAFF. The variable domain in full, with the rest retrieved from reference TRBV5-1 and TRBJ1-1, is KAGVTQTPRYLIKTRGQQVTLSCSPISGHRSVSWYQQTPGQGLQFLFEYFSETQRNKGNFPGRFSGRQFSNSRSEMNVSTLELGDSALYLCASSSQGMGNTEAFFGQGTRLTVV.

The J gene is TRBJ1-1, the V gene TRBV5-4; D is possibly TRBD1 (6 bases). Between the trimmed V and J ends, which lost 0 bases and 6 bases, there was a span of 9 bases. Germline values: CDR1 SGHNT, CDR2 YYREEE (reference sequence). CDR3 length equals 13 residues. In nucleotides, the CDR3 is TGTGCCAGCAGCTTGGGACAGGACTCTGAAGCTTTCTTT. Translation gives CASSLGQDSEAFF.

The chain joins TRBV30 to TRBJ2-2, with D possibly matching TRBD2 (5 bases). The germline V gene has CDR1 GTSNPN and CDR2 SVGIG (reference sequence). The CDR3 runs to 14 residues. Trimming shortened V by 1 base and J by 7 bases, and 13 bases separated the two germline ends. The CDR3 reads CAWSDTLERGELFF. In DNA, the CDR3 is TGTGCCTGGAGTGATACACTAGAACGCGGGGAGCTGTTTTTT.

The chain employs TRBV30 and TRBJ2-1; TRBD1 matches at 10 bases. The germline gives CDR1 GTSNPN, CDR2 SVGIG (reference sequence). V trimming: 5 bases; J trimming: 7 bases; junction bases outside the gene matches: 8. The CDR3 has 14 amino acids. The CDR3 sequence: CAWSSGTGVNEQFF. The CDR3 DNA is TGTGCCTGGTCTTCCGGGACAGGGGTTAATGAGCAGTTCTTC.

This sequence joins TRBV5-6 and TRBJ2-2; 8 bases agree with TRBD1. Germline V gene data show CDR1 as SGHDT and CDR2 as YYEEEE. The CDR3 is 17 residues long. V lost 2 bases and J lost 1; bases outside the gene matches: 7. The CDR3 spells CASSLAGQGRNTGELFF. CDR3 sequence (DNA): TGTGCCAGCAGCTTAGCAGGACAGGGTAGGAACACCGGGGAGCTGTTTTTT.

J is TRBJ1-1 and V is TRBV5-5, with D possibly being TRBD1 (6 bases). The CDR3 extends over 15 amino acids. With 3 bases removed from V and 11 bases from J, the gap between germline ends came to 23 bases. Germline CDR1 is SGHKS and CDR2 is YYEKEE (reference sequence). CDR3 coding DNA: TGTGCCAGCAGCTCAGATATGATACAGGGAAGGGGTGCTTTCTTT. Translating it yields CASSSDMIQGRGAFF.

The chain couples TRBV7-9 to TRBJ1-1; D is unclear. CDR1 is SEHNR, CDR2 FQNEAQ, per germline (reference sequence). The germline V and J ends were trimmed by 5 bases and 6 bases, with 7 bases remaining between them. The CDR3 loop spans 11 amino acids. The CDR3 bases are TGTGCCAGCAGCGAGGGTTCTGAAGCTTTCTTT. Translation: CASSEGSEAFF.

The V call is TRBV27, the J call TRBJ1-1, with D possibly being TRBD1 (6 bases). This CDR3 contains 17 residues. CDR1 and CDR2 from the germline V gene are MNHEY and SMNVEV (reference sequence). V was clipped by 0 bases and J by 0 bases, with 14 bases between them. The chain's CDR3 is CASSLSTGILMNTEAFF. CDR3 DNA: TGTGCCAGCAGTTTATCGACAGGAATTCTCATGAACACTGAAGCTTTCTTT.

The V gene is TRBV4-3, the J gene TRBJ2-3, with 7 bases lining up with TRBD2. Trimming took 0 bases from V and 3 from J; bases not matched to a gene: 6. CDR1 and CDR2 (germline): LGHNA, YSLEER. CDR3 size: 16 residues. The CDR3 is CASSQEGAGATDTQYF. The CDR3 DNA follows: TGCGCCAGCAGCCAAGAAGGGGCGGGAGCGACAGATACGCAGTATTTT.

The J gene is TRBJ1-1, the V gene TRBV5-4; D gene uncertain. V dropped 0 bases and J dropped 1 base, with 4 bases sitting between them. The CDR3 is made up of 13 amino acids. Germline V gene sequence: CDR1 SGHNT, CDR2 YYREEE (reference sequence). Here the CDR3 DNA reads TGTGCCAGCAGCTTGGCCAGGAACACTGAAGCTTTCTTT. It yields the protein CASSLARNTEAFF.

The chain combines TRBV5-1 with TRBJ2-6; D ambiguous. Germline V gives CDR1 SGHRS, CDR2 YFSETQ. Trimming removed 2 bases from V and 2 bases from J, with 11 bases in between. The CDR3 extends over 16 amino acids. The CDR3 DNA follows: TGCGCCAGCAGCTTAATCGGAACAGCTGGGGCCAACGTCCTGACTTTC. Translation: CASSLIGTAGANVLTF.

The J gene is TRBJ1-1, the V gene TRBV11-2; no reliable D call. The V and J ends lost 1 base and 4 bases respectively, with 7 bases between them. The CDR3 is 13 amino acids. The germline gives CDR1 SGHAT, CDR2 FQNNGV. The CDR3 DNA is TGTGCCAGCAGCTTAGTAGCACGCACTGAAGCTTTCTTT. Residues: CASSLVARTEAFF.

The chain carries TRBV5-1 and TRBJ2-3; 12 bases are a match to TRBD2. The germline V gene has CDR1 SGHRS and CDR2 YFSETQ. Trimming at V came to 6 bases and at J to 3 bases, leaving 5 bases not matched to a gene. The CDR3 is 15 amino acids. The CDR3 protein is CASTTGLAGTDTQYF. The CDR3 bases are TGCGCCAGCACCACAGGACTAGCGGGAACAGATACGCAGTATTTT.